The rows below give T cell receptor beta chains drawn from one sample of a study of blood T cell repertoires in COVID-19. The repertoire was sequenced with immunoSEQ multiplex PCR; TCRdb's copy has only in-frame clones and lacks some. In the table there are about 270,000 clones, roughly 85% of which are singletons. Material for sequencing was PBMCs or T cells enriched from blood (not recorded which). The receptor set was obtained from a woman aged 45-65 years with acute COVID-19. CDR3s include the opening cysteine and the closing phenylalanine or tryptophan. The order of the fields is D gene, V gene, J gene, clone size, CDR3 protein, CDR3 DNA. A D gene is named only where the DNA matches it firmly. The size field is filled for only some rows; it gives once, few, many or a size class.

>TRBD1|TRBV10-2|TRBJ1-1|-
CASSEGDRGNTEAFF
TGCGCCAGCAGTGAGGGCGACAGGGGGAACACTGAAGCTTTCTTT
>-|TRBV19|TRBJ1-2|-
CASGGLINYGYTF
TGTGCCAGTGGTGGACTGATCAACTATGGCTACACCTTC
>-|TRBV30|TRBJ1-3|-
CAWSPDFSAGNTIYF
TGTGCCTGGAGCCCGGACTTTTCGGCGGGAAACACCATATATTTT
>-|TRBV11-2|TRBJ2-7|few
CASSFVGEQYF
TGTGCCAGCAGTTTTGTCGGCGAGCAGTACTTC
>-|TRBV7-2|TRBJ1-5|-
CASSFGGALDQPQHF
TGTGCCAGCAGCTTTGGGGGGGCGCTAGATCAGCCCCAGCATTTT
>-|TRBV7-2|TRBJ1-1|-
CASSSRYPGTPNTEAFF
TGTGCCAGCAGCTCCCGATACCCAGGGACACCGAACACTGAAGCTTTCTTT
>TRBD1|TRBV7-8|TRBJ1-1|-
CASSLDPQGARTEAFF
TGTGCCAGCAGCTTAGACCCACAGGGGGCACGAACTGAAGCTTTCTTT
>TRBD1|TRBV19|TRBJ1-5|-
CASSIDGQGDQPQHF
TGTGCCAGTAGTATAGATGGACAGGGGGATCAGCCCCAGCATTTT
>-|TRBV2|TRBJ2-5|-
CASRKGLGTQYF
TGTGCCAGCAGGAAGGGGCTCGGGACCCAGTACTTC
>-|TRBV7-2|TRBJ2-7|few
CASSFPGFPYEQYF
TGTGCCAGCAGCTTCCCCGGTTTCCCCTACGAGCAGTACTTC
>TRBD2|TRBV7-8|TRBJ2-7|-
CASLGGGIGYEQYF
TGTGCCAGCCTGGGCGGGGGAATAGGCTACGAGCAGTACTTC
>TRBD2|TRBV27|TRBJ2-3|once
CASSILAGGRDTQYF
TGTGCCAGCAGTATTCTAGCGGGGGGCCGGGATACGCAGTATTTT
>TRBD2|TRBV12-3/TRBV12-4|TRBJ2-7|-
CASAGGNGEQYF
TGTGCCAGCGCGGGGGGGAACGGCGAGCAGTACTTC
>-|TRBV18|TRBJ2-3|-
CASSPSRTLGDTQYF
TGTGCCAGCTCACCGTCCAGGACTTTGGGAGATACGCAGTATTTT
>TRBD1|TRBV18|TRBJ1-5|-
CASSPGTEDQPQHF
TGTGCCAGCTCACCGGGGACAGAAGATCAGCCCCAGCATTTT
>TRBD1|TRBV6-5|TRBJ2-7|-
CASSYPGQGASYEQYF
TGTGCCAGCAGTTACCCGGGACAGGGGGCCTCCTACGAGCAGTACTTC
>-|TRBV2|TRBJ1-1|-
CASSEMTGGTEAFF
TGTGCCAGCAGTGAAATGACAGGCGGCACTGAAGCTTTCTTT
>-|TRBV5-1|TRBJ2-3|-
CASSPSLPTDTQYF
TGCGCCAGCAGCCCTTCCCTCCCCACAGATACGCAGTATTTT
>TRBD2|TRBV5-1|TRBJ2-3|-
CASARGGGTDTQYF
TGCGCCAGCGCCCGGGGCGGGGGAACAGATACGCAGTATTTT
>TRBD1|TRBV27|TRBJ1-5|-
CASNTGGGGSNQPQHF
TGTGCCAGCAACACAGGGGGGGGAGGTAGCAATCAGCCCCAGCATTTT
>TRBD2|TRBV5-1|TRBJ2-1|-
CASSPPGLAGAHEQFF
TGCGCCAGCAGCCCTCCGGGACTAGCGGGGGCCCATGAGCAGTTCTTC
>TRBD1|TRBV9|TRBJ2-1|-
CASSVLPGQGAIDEQFF
TGTGCCAGCAGCGTTCTACCGGGACAGGGGGCAATCGATGAGCAGTTCTTC
>-|TRBV10-3|TRBJ2-2|-
CAISEPKPGIANTGELFF
TGTGCCATCAGTGAGCCGAAGCCCGGGATCGCGAACACCGGGGAGCTGTTTTTT
>TRBD1|TRBV10-2|TRBJ1-6|-
CASTHRQGANSPLHF
TGCGCCAGCACTCACCGACAGGGTGCTAATTCACCCCTCCACTTT
>-|TRBV3-1/TRBV3-2|TRBJ1-1|-
CASRRQAEAFF
TGTGCCAGCAGACGTCAGGCTGAAGCTTTCTTT